The text below deals with one T cell receptor beta chain. Primers included in the PCR were 60 Vbeta and 13 Jbeta primers. Using immunoSEQ multiplex PCR, the repertoire was profiled, and TCRdb retains in-frame clones only, with some absent. Of 60,000 to 70,000 clones in the sample, around 80% were seen once. This entry belongs to a study of cytomegalovirus exposure and HLA in healthy donors. Sequenced sample: PBMCs. This TCR was sampled from a man between 45 and 60 years old in good health and CMV-seronegative.

DNA for the CDR3: TGTGCCAGCAGCTTAAACCGGGACAGGGGGATCAATGAGCAGTTCTTC. It specifies CASSLNRDRGINEQFF. The J gene is TRBJ2-1, the V gene TRBV5-5, with 11 bases that match TRBD1. The CDR3 covers 16 residues. V lost 2 bases to trimming and J lost 6 bases; unmatched junction nucleotides: 7. The germline V gene encodes CDR1 SGHKS and CDR2 YYEKEE (reference sequence).